The clone carrying this TCR beta chain was counted ten times or more. The antigen remains undetermined. This entry is derived from a study of T cells in Graves' hyperthyroidism and ophthalmopathy. Overall study: Initial diagnosis, before any treatment, was when peripheral blood was collected.

V was trimmed by 1 base and J by 1 base, leaving 14 bases between them. Germline V gene lookup returns CDR1 SEHNR and CDR2 FQNEAQ (reference sequence). The CDR3 consists of 16 residues. Study-wide results and caveats: Before onset, ophthalmopathy was predicted by the model a median roughly six months earlier. The authors' 13 V-J model separated ophthalmopathy from stable hyperthyroidism.

Ophthalmopathy cases met thresholds of Clinical Activity Score at least 3, NOSPECS grade at least 4 and duration under 3 months. Amplified TCR beta CDR3 regions came from RNA transcripts. The HTBI primer set served for first-round RT-PCR of the TCR CDR3. In TCRdb, the multiplex PCR reads were re-called with MiXCR into one record per CDR3 protein. The sample holds around 390,000 distinct CDR3 sequences; around 13% are singletons and the top ten take less than 20%. The J gene is TRBJ2-7, the V gene TRBV7-9, with unresolved D. Sequencing used blood. This TCR came from a young woman with Graves' ophthalmopathy. CDR3: CASSLGGTLGSYEQYF. CDR3 nucleotides: TGTGCCAGCAGCTTAGGGGGTACTTTGGGATCCTACGAGCAGTACTTC.